This T cell receptor (beta chain) was captured by sequencing in a study of CD8+CD57+ T cells in acquired aplastic anemia. This clonotype occurred a few times. The germline V gene encodes CDR1 DFQATT and CDR2 SNEGSKA (reference sequence). Trimming shortened V by 6 bases and J by 1 base, and 4 bases separated the two germline ends. CDR3 size: 11 residues. It was genomic DNA that served as the template for profiling TCR beta VDJ and CDR3. TCRdb used MiXCR to reprocess the reads, holding one entry per CDR3 protein. The repertoire holds over 150,000 distinct CDR3 sequences, with roughly two thirds as singletons. Flow cytometry had shown expanded CD8+CD57+ cells in the patients chosen for sequencing. Therapy had not been given to patients before blood sampling.

V is TRBV20-1 and J is TRBJ1-3; D is uncertain. Sequencing was carried out using sorted CD4+, CD8+, or CD8+CD57+ T cells (not recorded which) from PBMCs. This TCR came from a human donor with aplastic anemia. For the CDR3, the DNA is TGCAGTGCACAGTCTGGAAACACCATATATTTT. It yields the protein CSAQSGNTIYF.